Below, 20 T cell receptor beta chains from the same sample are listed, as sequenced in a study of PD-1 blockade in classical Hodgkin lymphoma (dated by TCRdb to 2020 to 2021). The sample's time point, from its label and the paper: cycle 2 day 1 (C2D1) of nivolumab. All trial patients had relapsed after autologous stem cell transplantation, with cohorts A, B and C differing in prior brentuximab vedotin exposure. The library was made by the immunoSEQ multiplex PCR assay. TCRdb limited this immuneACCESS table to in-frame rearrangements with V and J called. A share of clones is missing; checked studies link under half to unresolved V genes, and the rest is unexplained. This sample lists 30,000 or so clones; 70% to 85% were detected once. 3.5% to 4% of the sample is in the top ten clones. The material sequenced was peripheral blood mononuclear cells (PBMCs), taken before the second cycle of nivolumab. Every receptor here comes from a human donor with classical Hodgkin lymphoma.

CDR3 sequence: CASTVGRNQPQHF. CDR3 DNA: TGTGCCAGCACCGTTGGTCGCAATCAGCCCCAGCATTTT. The J gene is TRBJ1-5, the V gene TRBV28, with D hard to call. V lost 7 bases, J lost 2 bases, and 9 bases lay in between. Germline V lookup: CDR1 MDHEN, CDR2 SYDVKM. CDR3 size: 13 residues.

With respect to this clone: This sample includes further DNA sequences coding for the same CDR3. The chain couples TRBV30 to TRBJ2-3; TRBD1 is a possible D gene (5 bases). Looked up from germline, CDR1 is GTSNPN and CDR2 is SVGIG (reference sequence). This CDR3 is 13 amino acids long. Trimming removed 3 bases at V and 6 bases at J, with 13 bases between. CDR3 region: CAWSVLQADTQYF. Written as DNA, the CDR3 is TGTGCCTGGAGCGTACTACAGGCGGATACGCAGTATTTT.

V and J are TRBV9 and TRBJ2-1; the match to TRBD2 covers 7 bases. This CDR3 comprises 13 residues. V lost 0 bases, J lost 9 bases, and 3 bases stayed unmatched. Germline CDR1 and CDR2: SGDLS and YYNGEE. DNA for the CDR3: TGTGCCAGCAGCGTAGCCCCGGGGGGTGAGCAGTTCTTC. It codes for CASSVAPGGEQFF. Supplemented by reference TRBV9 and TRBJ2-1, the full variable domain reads DSGVTQTPKHLITATGQRVTLRCSPRSGDLSVYWYQQSLDQGLQFLIQYYNGEERAKGNILERFSAQQFPDLHSELNLSSLELGDSALYFCASSVAPGGEQFFGPGTRLTVL.

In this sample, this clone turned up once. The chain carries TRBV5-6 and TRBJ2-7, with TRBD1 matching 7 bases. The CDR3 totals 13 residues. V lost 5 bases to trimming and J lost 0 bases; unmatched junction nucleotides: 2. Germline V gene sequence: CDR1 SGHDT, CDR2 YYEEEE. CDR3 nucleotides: TGTGCCAGCAGGGGGGACAGCTCCTACGAGCAGTACTTC. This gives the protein CASRGDSSYEQYF.

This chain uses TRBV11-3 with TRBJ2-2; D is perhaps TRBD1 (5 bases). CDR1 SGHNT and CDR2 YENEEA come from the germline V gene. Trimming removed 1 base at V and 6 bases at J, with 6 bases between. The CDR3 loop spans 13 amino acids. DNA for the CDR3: TGTGCCAGCAGCTTAGTAGGGGCCGGGGAGCTGTTTTTT. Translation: CASSLVGAGELFF.

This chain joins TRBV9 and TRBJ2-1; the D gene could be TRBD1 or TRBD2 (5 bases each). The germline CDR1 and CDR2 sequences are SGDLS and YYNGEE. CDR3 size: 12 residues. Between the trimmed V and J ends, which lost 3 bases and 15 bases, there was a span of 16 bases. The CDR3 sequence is CASSAGGPYPFF. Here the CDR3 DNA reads TGTGCCAGCAGCGCTGGGGGACCCTACCCGTTCTTC.

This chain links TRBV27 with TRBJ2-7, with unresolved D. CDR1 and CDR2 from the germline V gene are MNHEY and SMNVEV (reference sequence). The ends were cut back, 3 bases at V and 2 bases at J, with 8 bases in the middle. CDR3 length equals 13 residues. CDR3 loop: CASSFVGPYEQYF. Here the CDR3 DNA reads TGTGCCAGCAGTTTTGTGGGCCCCTACGAGCAGTACTTC.

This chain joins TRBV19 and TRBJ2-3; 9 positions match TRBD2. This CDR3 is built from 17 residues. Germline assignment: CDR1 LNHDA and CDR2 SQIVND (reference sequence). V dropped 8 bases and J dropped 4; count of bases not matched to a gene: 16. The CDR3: CASSVAGGPSMADTQYF. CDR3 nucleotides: TGTGCCAGTTCTGTGGCGGGAGGGCCCTCCATGGCAGATACGCAGTATTTT.

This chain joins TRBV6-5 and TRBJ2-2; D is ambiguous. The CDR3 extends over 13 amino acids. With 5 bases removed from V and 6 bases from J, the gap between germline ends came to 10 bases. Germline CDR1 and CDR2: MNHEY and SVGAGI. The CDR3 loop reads CASSPSSSGELFF. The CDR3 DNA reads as TGTGCCAGCAGTCCCTCTTCTTCCGGGGAGCTGTTTTTT.

CDR3 region: CASSFLGGPTDTQYF. CDR3 sequence (DNA): TGTGCCAGCAGCTTTTTGGGGGGGCCCACAGATACGCAGTATTTT. This chain joins TRBV5-6 and TRBJ2-3; D might be TRBD2 (7 bases). There are 15 residues in the CDR3. Trimming removed 2 bases from V and 2 bases from J, with 12 bases in between. Germline values: CDR1 SGHDT, CDR2 YYEEEE.

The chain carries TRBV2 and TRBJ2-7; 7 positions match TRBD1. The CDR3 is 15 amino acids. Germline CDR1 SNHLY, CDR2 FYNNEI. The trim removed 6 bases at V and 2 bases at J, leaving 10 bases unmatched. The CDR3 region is CASSLAGTATYEQYF. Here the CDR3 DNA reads TGTGCCAGCAGCCTGGCCGGGACAGCAACCTACGAGCAGTACTTC.

The CDR3 reads CASSFAGGNTGELFF. DNA of the CDR3: TGTGCCAGCAGTTTCGCGGGGGGGAACACCGGGGAGCTGTTTTTT. The chain recombines TRBV28 with TRBJ2-2; TRBD2 agrees at 8 bases. V was clipped by 3 bases and J by 1 base; unmatched bases: 1. The germline gives CDR1 MDHEN, CDR2 SYDVKM. The CDR3 has 15 amino acids.

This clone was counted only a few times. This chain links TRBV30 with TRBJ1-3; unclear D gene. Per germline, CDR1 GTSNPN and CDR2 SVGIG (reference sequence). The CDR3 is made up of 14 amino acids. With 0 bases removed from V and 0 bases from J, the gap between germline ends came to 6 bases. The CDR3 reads CAWSVKGSGNTIYF. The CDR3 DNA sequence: TGTGCCTGGAGTGTAAAGGGCTCTGGAAACACCATATATTTT.

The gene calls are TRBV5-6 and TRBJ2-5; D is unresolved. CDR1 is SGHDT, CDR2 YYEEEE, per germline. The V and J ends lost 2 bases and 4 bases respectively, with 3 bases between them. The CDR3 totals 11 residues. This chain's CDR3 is CASSFGETQYF. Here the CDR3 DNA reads TGTGCCAGCAGCTTTGGAGAGACCCAGTACTTC.

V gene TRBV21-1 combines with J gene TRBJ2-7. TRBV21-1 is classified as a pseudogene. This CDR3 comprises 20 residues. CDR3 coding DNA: TGTGCCAGCAGCAAGGGCCCCCCGGGGGCGATGCCCCCAACCCGCTACGAGCAGTACTTC. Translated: CASSKGPPGAMPPTRYEQYF.

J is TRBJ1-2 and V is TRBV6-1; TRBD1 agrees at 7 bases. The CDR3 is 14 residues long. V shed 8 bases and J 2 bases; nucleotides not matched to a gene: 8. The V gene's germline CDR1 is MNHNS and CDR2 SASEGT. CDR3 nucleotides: TGTGCCAGCGCCCAGACAGGGTTCAACTATGGCTACACCTTC. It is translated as CASAQTGFNYGYTF.

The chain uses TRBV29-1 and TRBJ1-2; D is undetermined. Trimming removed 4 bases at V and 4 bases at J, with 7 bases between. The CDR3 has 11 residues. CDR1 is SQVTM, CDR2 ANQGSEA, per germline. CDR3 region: CSVGSSYGYTF. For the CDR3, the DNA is TGCAGCGTTGGGAGTTCCTATGGCTACACCTTC.

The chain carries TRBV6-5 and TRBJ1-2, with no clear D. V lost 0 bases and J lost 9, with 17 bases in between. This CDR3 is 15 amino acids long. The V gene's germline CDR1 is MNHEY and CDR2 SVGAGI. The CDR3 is CASSYSKAGGNSYTF. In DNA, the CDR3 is TGTGCCAGCAGTTACTCGAAGGCCGGAGGAAATAGCTACACCTTC.

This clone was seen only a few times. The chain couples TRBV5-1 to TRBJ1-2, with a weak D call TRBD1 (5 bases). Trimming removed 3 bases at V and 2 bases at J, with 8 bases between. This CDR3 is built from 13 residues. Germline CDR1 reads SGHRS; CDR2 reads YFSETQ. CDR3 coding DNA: TGCGCCAGCAGCTCCGACAGCAACTATGGCTACACCTTC. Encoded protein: CASSSDSNYGYTF.

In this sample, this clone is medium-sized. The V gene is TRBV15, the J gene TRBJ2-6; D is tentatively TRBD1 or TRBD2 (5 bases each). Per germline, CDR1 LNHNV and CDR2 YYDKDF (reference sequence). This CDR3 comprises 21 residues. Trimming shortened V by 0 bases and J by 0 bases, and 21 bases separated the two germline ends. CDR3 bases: TGTGCCACCAGCAGAGATCGTTCAATTGGGACGGCCGACTCTGGGGCCAACGTCCTGACTTTC. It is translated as CATSRDRSIGTADSGANVLTF.